A selection of T cell receptor beta chains follows, all from one sample in a study of T cell repertoires in cytomegalovirus infection. These receptors' antigens are unknown. MiXCR was run by TCRdb on the reads, yielding one entry per CDR3 protein. Found here are about 890,000 distinct CDR3 sequences, roughly 30% of them singletons; the top ten hold more than 13%. Here the sequenced sample was cultured CD8+ T cells from PBMCs, taken from culture after CMV antigen stimulation. All receptors derive from a human donor in good health (CMV status not recorded). Some clones in this sample may be carry-over from other donors' samples. CDR3s include the opening cysteine and the closing phenylalanine or tryptophan. Fields, in order: D gene, clone size, V gene, J gene, CDR3 DNA, CDR3 protein. A D gene is named only where the DNA matches it firmly. Rows may omit the clone size; those that give it use once, few, many or a size class.

NA	many	TRBV12-3/TRBV12-4	TRBJ1-6	TGTGCCAGCAGTCCGACGGCATATTCGAGTTCACCCCTCCACTTT	CASSPTAYSSSPLHF
TRBD2	few	TRBV4-1	TRBJ2-1	TGCGCCAGCAGCCAAGAGTGGGGGGGACACAATGAGCAGTTCTTC	CASSQEWGGHNEQFF
NA	few	TRBV7-9	TRBJ2-1	TGTGCCAGCAGCCCCGGCAGGGCGAGCTCCTACAATGAGCAGTTCTTC	CASSPGRASSYNEQFF
NA	NA	TRBV6-2/TRBV6-3	TRBJ1-1	TGTACCAGCACCTATGGCAGAGAAGCTTTCTTT	CTSTYGREAFF
TRBD2	few	TRBV6-6	TRBJ2-3	TGTGCCAGCAGCCGACTAGCGGCGGGCACAGATACGCAGTATTTT	CASSRLAAGTDTQYF
NA	NA	TRBV5-1	TRBJ1-5	TGCGCCAGCAGCTTGGGATTAAGGAGCAATCAGCCCCAGCATTTT	CASSLGLRSNQPQHF
NA	few	TRBV5-4	TRBJ1-1	TGTGCCATCGCCCTGGGACGAGGGGGCACTGAAGCTTTCTTT	CAIALGRGGTEAFF
TRBD1	NA	TRBV2	TRBJ1-5	TGTGCCAGCAAGGAGCTTCCAGGGGGCCACAATCAGCCCCAGCATTTT	CASKELPGGHNQPQHF
NA	NA	TRBV6-1	TRBJ2-1	TGTGCCAGCAGTGAAAGCCTATACAATGAGCAGTTCTTC	CASSESLYNEQFF
NA	NA	TRBV7-2	TRBJ1-1	TGTGCCAGCAGCTTTCACAGGACGAACACTGAAGCTTTCTTT	CASSFHRTNTEAFF
TRBD2	NA	TRBV27	TRBJ2-1	TGTGCCAGCAGTTTAGTAGCGGGGGGCCTATGGGGGGAGAATGAGCAGTTCTTC	CASSLVAGGLWGENEQFF
TRBD1	NA	TRBV4-3	TRBJ1-4	TGCGCCAGCAGCCATATTGGACAGGCGGGGGAAAAACTGTTTTTT	CASSHIGQAGEKLFF
NA	once	TRBV19	TRBJ1-6	TGTGCCAGTAGTAAGGGGGGCGAAGGGAATTCACCCCTCCACTTT	CASSKGGEGNSPLHF
NA	NA	TRBV15	TRBJ1-2	TGTGCCACCAGCAACGACCCGGGCTACACTAACTATGGCTACACCTTC	CATSNDPGYTNYGYTF
NA	NA	TRBV5-6	TRBJ1-2	TGTGCCAGCAGCTTGGAAGGCAGGGCTAACTATGGCTACACCTTC	CASSLEGRANYGYTF
TRBD2	NA	TRBV5-6	TRBJ2-3	TGTGCCAGCAGCCGGGAGGAGCTAGCGGGGCTGGGGGATACGCAGTATTTT	CASSREELAGLGDTQYF
TRBD1	few	TRBV7-9	TRBJ2-5	TGTGCCAGCAGCTCTGAGAGGGGGCGTGGGGAGACCCAGTACTTC	CASSSERGRGETQYF
NA	few	TRBV6-5	TRBJ1-2	TGTGCCAGCAGTTACTCGATTGTGGGCCGCCATGGCTACACCTTC	CASSYSIVGRHGYTF
NA	many	TRBV7-9	TRBJ1-1	TGTGCCAGCAGCTTAGGAGTGGGACCGCTACTTGAAGCTTTCTTT	CASSLGVGPLLEAFF
TRBD2	NA	TRBV5-1	TRBJ2-3	TGCGCCAGCAGCTTGGAGGCTAGCGGGGGGGGGACAGATACGCAGTATTTT	CASSLEASGGGTDTQYF
NA	few	TRBV6-6	TRBJ1-1	TGTGCCAGCAGTTTTTTCGGGAGACCTAACACTGAAGCTTTCTTT	CASSFFGRPNTEAFF
NA	NA	TRBV6-2/TRBV6-3	TRBJ2-1	TGTGCCAGCAGCCTCGATAACTACAGAGAGCAGTTCTTC	CASSLDNYREQFF
NA	NA	TRBV5-6	TRBJ1-5	TGTGCCAGCAGCGCCGGCAGGGGAAGGGCTCAGCCCCAGCATTTT	CASSAGRGRAQPQHF
TRBD1	NA	TRBV5-5	TRBJ1-4	TGTGCCAGCAGCCACGGACAGGGGGATGAAAAACTGTTTTTT	CASSHGQGDEKLFF
NA	NA	TRBV27	TRBJ1-4	TGTGCCAGCCGAGGATGGGAAGGTGAAAAACTGTTTTTT	CASRGWEGEKLFF
NA	few	TRBV5-1	TRBJ1-1	TGCGCCAGCAGCCCATTCTTGGGGGGTCCCATGAACACTGAAGCTTTCTTT	CASSPFLGGPMNTEAFF
TRBD1	NA	TRBV7-9	TRBJ1-4	TGTGCCAGCAGCTTAGAGGGACAGGGCGGACGACTCTATAATGAAAAACTGTTTTTT	CASSLEGQGGRLYNEKLFF
NA	few	TRBV29-1	TRBJ1-1	TGCAGCGTTGGGGATACAGGGGAAGCTTTCTTT	CSVGDTGEAFF
NA	NA	TRBV6-5	TRBJ2-2	TGTGCCAGCAGTTACTCGTCAGGGACCGGGGAGCTGTTTTTT	CASSYSSGTGELFF
NA	NA	TRBV4-3	TRBJ2-7	TGCGCCAGCAGCCAAGAAGAGCCTGGCCGCGAGCAGTACTTC	CASSQEEPGREQYF
NA	NA	TRBV7-9	TRBJ2-1	TGTGCCAGCAGCTTAGAGGAGTTCTGGCTGAATGAGCAGTTCTTC	CASSLEEFWLNEQFF
NA	few	TRBV7-8	TRBJ1-1	TGTGCCAGCAGCTCTAAGGCCGTTATCGACACTGAAGCTTTCTTT	CASSSKAVIDTEAFF
NA	NA	TRBV6-1	TRBJ1-6	TGTGCCAGCAGTGAAGCGCTATTCCGCGGGGGCAGTGACAATTCACCCCTCCACTTT	CASSEALFRGGSDNSPLHF
TRBD1	NA	TRBV19	TRBJ2-3	TGTGCCAGTACCAACATCACAGGGGTTGATACGCAGTATTTT	CASTNITGVDTQYF
NA	NA	TRBV4-1	TRBJ1-5	TGCGCCAGCAGCCAAGATTACTGGGGGGTGCGTTCCGATAGCAATCAGCCCCAGCATTTT	CASSQDYWGVRSDSNQPQHF
NA	NA	TRBV25-1	TRBJ1-6	TGTGCCAGCAGTTCTGGGCACACCGCACTAGATTCACCCCTCCACTTT	CASSSGHTALDSPLHF
NA	NA	TRBV7-8	TRBJ1-2	TGTGCCAGCAGCTTAGACAGTCCAAAGGTGGATGGCTACACCTTC	CASSLDSPKVDGYTF
TRBD1	NA	TRBV19	TRBJ2-7	TGTGCCAGTAGTCTAACCGGGACAGGGAGTTACGAGCAGTACTTC	CASSLTGTGSYEQYF
TRBD1	many	TRBV7-2	TRBJ1-4	TGTGCCAGCAGCTTTGTGGGGACAGTAAATGAAAAACTGTTTTTT	CASSFVGTVNEKLFF
NA	many	TRBV28	TRBJ1-2	TGTGCCAGCAGACTCGCCCCGGGTGGCTACACCTTC	CASRLAPGGYTF
TRBD2	few	TRBV7-3	TRBJ2-5	TGTGCCAGCAGCCTCTTAGGAGCGGGGGGCGTGGAGACCCAGTACTTC	CASSLLGAGGVETQYF
NA	NA	TRBV5-5	TRBJ1-2	TGTGCCAGCAGCTTGGCCGATTTAAGTGCCTATGGCTACACCTTC	CASSLADLSAYGYTF
NA	NA	TRBV7-6	TRBJ2-1	TGTGCCAGCAGCTTAAGGAGGAGACTCACTTCGGGGAATGAGCAGTTCTTC	CASSLRRRLTSGNEQFF
TRBD1	NA	TRBV27	TRBJ2-1	TGTGCCAACAGTTTGGAGACAGGGAGCTCCTACAATGAGCAGTTCTTC	CANSLETGSSYNEQFF
TRBD2	few	TRBV20-1	TRBJ2-5	TGCAGTGCTGGAGCTCTTAGCGGGCTAGCGGGGGTACAAGAGACCCAGTACTTC	CSAGALSGLAGVQETQYF
TRBD2	NA	TRBV20-1	TRBJ2-3	TGCAGTGCTAATCGGGGTAGCGGGGGGCCAGATACGCAGTATTTT	CSANRGSGGPDTQYF
NA	few	TRBV27	TRBJ2-1	TGTGCCAGCAGACTAGCTGTATTCGGTTACAATGAGCAGTTCTTC	CASRLAVFGYNEQFF
NA	NA	TRBV5-4	TRBJ2-5	TGTGCCAGCAGCTCAAAATTGGGGATTCAAGAGACCCAGTACTTC	CASSSKLGIQETQYF